This paragraph reports one TCR beta chain. The sample originates from a study of blood T cell repertoires in COVID-19. Study background: Researchers got acute and convalescent COVID-19 samples from the United States, Italy and Spain. The cDNA or gDNA used as material had been derived from T cells, B-cell-depleted T cells, or PBMCs.

Original analysis: Estimated nucleated cell counts came from reference gene primer amplification. Sequencing used immunoSEQ multiplex PCR; TCRdb keeps in-frame clones, though not all of them. The D gene and trimming were derived from the DNA, and the V and J assignments and clone size from that table. The table lists fewer than 110,000 clones, over 75% of them singletons, with roughly 10% in the top ten. V was pared by 4 bases and J by 0 bases, with 3 bases of the junction left unmatched. CDR1 and CDR2 from the germline V gene are SGHRS and YFSETQ. This CDR3 has 14 amino acids. This clonotype was sampled from a woman between 25 and 40 years old with acute or convalescent COVID-19. The chain uses TRBV5-1 and TRBJ1-1, with TRBD1 identical over 7 bases. The sequenced material came from peripheral blood. CDR3 DNA: TGCGCCAGCAGCCGGGGACAGCTGAACACTGAAGCTTTCTTT. Amino acids: CASSRGQLNTEAFF. The full variable domain, in which reference TRBV5-1 and TRBJ1-1 provide the parts outside the CDR3, is KAGVTQTPRYLIKTRGQQVTLSCSPISGHRSVSWYQQTPGQGLQFLFEYFSETQRNKGNFPGRFSGRQFSNSRSEMNVSTLELGDSALYLCASSRGQLNTEAFFGQGTRLTVV.